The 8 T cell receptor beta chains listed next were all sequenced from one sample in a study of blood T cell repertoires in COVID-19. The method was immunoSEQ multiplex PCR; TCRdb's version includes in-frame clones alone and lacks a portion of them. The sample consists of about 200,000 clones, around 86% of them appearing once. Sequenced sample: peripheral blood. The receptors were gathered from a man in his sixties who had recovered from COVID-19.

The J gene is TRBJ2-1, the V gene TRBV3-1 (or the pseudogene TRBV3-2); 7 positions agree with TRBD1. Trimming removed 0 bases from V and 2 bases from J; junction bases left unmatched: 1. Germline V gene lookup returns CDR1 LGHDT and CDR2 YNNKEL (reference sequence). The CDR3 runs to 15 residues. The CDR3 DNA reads TGTGCCAGCAGCCAAGAGGGACAGACCTACAATGAGCAGTTCTTC. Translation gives CASSQEGQTYNEQFF.

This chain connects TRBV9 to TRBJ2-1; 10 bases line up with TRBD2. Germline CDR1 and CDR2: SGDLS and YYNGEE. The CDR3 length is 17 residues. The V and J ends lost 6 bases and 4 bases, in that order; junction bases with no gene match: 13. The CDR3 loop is CASTLGSLAGAYNEQFF. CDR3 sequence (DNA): TGTGCCAGCACCTTAGGGAGCCTAGCGGGGGCATACAATGAGCAGTTCTTC.

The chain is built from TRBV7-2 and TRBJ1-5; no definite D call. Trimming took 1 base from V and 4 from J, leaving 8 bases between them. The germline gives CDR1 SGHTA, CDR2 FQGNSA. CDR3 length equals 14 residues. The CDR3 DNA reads TGTGCCAGCAGCTTAGTCCCGGGTAATCAGCCCCAGCATTTT. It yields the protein CASSLVPGNQPQHF.

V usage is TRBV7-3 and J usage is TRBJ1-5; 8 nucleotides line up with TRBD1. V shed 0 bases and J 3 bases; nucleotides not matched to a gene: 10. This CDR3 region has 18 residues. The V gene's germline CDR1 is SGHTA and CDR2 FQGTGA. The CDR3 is CASSLTLDRAEYNQPQHF. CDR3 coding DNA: TGTGCCAGCAGCTTAACTTTGGACAGGGCGGAGTACAATCAGCCCCAGCATTTT.

This CDR3 reads CASSFASANTEAFF. The CDR3 DNA is TGTGCCAGCAGTTTTGCCAGCGCGAACACTGAAGCTTTCTTT. The rearrangement uses TRBV2 and TRBJ1-1; D is unresolved. Germline loops: CDR1 SNHLY, CDR2 FYNNEI. V was cut by 5 bases and J by 1 base, with 11 bases left in between. The CDR3 extends over 14 amino acids.

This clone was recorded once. The CDR3 protein is CASSQARGWGGNTIYF. In DNA, the CDR3 is TGTGCCAGCAGCCAGGCCCGGGGATGGGGAGGAAACACCATATATTTT. The rearrangement uses TRBV3-1 (or the pseudogene TRBV3-2) and TRBJ1-3; no firm D call. Germline V gene lookup returns CDR1 LGHDT and CDR2 YNNKEL (reference sequence). V was clipped by 3 bases and J by 4 bases, with 16 bases between them. This CDR3 comprises 16 residues.

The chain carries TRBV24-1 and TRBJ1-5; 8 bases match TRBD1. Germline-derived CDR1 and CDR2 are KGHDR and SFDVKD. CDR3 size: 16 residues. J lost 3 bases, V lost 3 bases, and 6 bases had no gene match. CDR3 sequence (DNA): TGTGCCACCAGTGATAGCAGGACAGGGAACAATCAGCCCCAGCATTTT. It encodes CATSDSRTGNNQPQHF.

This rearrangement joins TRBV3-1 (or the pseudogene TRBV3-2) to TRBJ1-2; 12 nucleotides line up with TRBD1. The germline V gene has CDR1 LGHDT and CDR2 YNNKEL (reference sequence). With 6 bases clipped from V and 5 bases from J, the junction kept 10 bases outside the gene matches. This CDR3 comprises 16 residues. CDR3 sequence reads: CASRLTGTGGAYGYTF. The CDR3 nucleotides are TGTGCCAGCAGGCTCACCGGGACAGGGGGCGCGTATGGCTACACCTTC.